This T cell receptor (beta chain) derives from a study of blood T cells in healthy people across ages (dated by TCRdb to the mid-2010s). For the wider study: In model experiments, roughly one uniquely barcoded TCR beta cDNA molecule per two T cells was captured by template switching. To track age-related changes in TCR beta repertoire diversity, the study relied on deep sequencing normalized with unique cDNA molecular identifiers. Donors were grouped into four age groups: young (average roughly 17 years), middle-aged (roughly 37), aged (62) and long-lived (around 80). To avoid experimental bias, donors of different ages were spread randomly across the sequencing lanes. For two donors (one aged 18 to 29 and one aged 80 or older), the study analyzed two additional independent replicas of 1 million unique cDNA reads from the same blood draw.

The donors were roughly 40 Caucasian individuals from Russia, aged roughly 6 to 90 years, who were systemically healthy. Each donor gave ten milliliters of peripheral blood, collected into EDTA-treated Vacutainer tubes. Ficoll-Paque density-gradient centrifugation was used to isolate PBMCs, with at least 6 million obtained per sample. Total RNA was extracted from PBMCs with Trizol reagent, with at least 5.5 micrograms obtained per sample. The percentages of naive CD45RAhigh/CD27high T cells were determined by flow cytometry on a PBMC aliquot from every donor. This clonotype was picked up one time. This clone's antigen is unknown. No much larger clone exists at a distance of one base, and base qualities are not known. From the cysteine through the phenylalanine, the CDR3 covers 17 amino acids. Only CDR3 DNA remains: 51 bases, in frame from the first base. CDR1 and CDR2, looked up from the germline V gene, are LGHNA and YNFKEQ. V is cut by 1 base and J by 1 base, and the space between the germline ends is 16 bases.

The library was built by means of 5' RACE. Sequencing relied on an Illumina HiSeq 2500. A second PCR of about 6 to 12 cycles was run with a J-beta primer mix and a sample-barcoded 5' primer. A unique molecular identifier was introduced onto each TCR beta cDNA molecule by a template-switch 5' adaptor carrying 12 random nucleotides. Each sample yielded at least 2.5 million CDR3-containing paired-end reads. All of the RNA was converted into first-strand cDNA using the Mint cDNA synthesis kit, with a TRBC-specific oligonucleotide serving as the primer. Following uracil-DNA glycosylase treatment, a first 18-cycle PCR with universal primers M1SS and BC2_uni_R was performed on all cDNA. The original pipeline was this. Normalization of each sample was performed by random selection of 1 million high-quality reads, each carrying a distinct molecular identifier. Reads sharing molecular identifiers were discarded rather than binned into consensus sequences. MiTCR, set to a Q25 quality threshold and the strictest error-elimination algorithm, was used for CDR3 identification, clonotype clustering and error correction. Lower-bound total TCR beta diversity was estimated with a nonparametric unseen species model using Euler transformation. The public reads were reprocessed in TCRdb via fastp at Q25 and MiXCR, keeping in-frame beta chains. Here each entry gathers all rows of one CDR3 protein and keeps the most common genes and DNA. TCRdb, rather than the study authors, made the V and J calls. Within this sample are 1.5 million to 2 million distinct CDR3 sequences, with around 50% of them counted one time only. Over 2% of the sample belongs to the ten largest clones.

General study outcomes and caveats: There was a strong correlation between observed TCR beta diversity and the percentage of naive T cells measured by flow cytometry. Observed TCR beta diversity per million T cells fell roughly linearly with age, and a significant reduction was already apparent by age approximately 41. Compared with the aged group, the long-lived group had more naive CD4+ T cells, fewer expanded clones and increased TCR diversity, suggesting age selection. Total diversity estimates from one million sequenced T cells were considered lower bounds and underestimates. Conclusive comparison of naive and antigen-experienced compartments was prevented by the profiling of bulk unsorted PBMCs. Because the CMV infection status of the donors was unknown, age-related changes in expanded clonotypes may potentially have been confounded.

This sequence originates from a woman in her thirties or forties in good health. The specimen was blood. The rearrangement joined TRBV4-2 to TRBJ1-1; the D gene is perhaps TRBD1, from 5 matching bases. The CDR3 here reads CASSQVGAGATNTEAFF. The sequenced DNA: TGTGCCAGCAGCCAAGTCGGGGCAGGAGCAACGAACACTGAAGCTTTCTTT.